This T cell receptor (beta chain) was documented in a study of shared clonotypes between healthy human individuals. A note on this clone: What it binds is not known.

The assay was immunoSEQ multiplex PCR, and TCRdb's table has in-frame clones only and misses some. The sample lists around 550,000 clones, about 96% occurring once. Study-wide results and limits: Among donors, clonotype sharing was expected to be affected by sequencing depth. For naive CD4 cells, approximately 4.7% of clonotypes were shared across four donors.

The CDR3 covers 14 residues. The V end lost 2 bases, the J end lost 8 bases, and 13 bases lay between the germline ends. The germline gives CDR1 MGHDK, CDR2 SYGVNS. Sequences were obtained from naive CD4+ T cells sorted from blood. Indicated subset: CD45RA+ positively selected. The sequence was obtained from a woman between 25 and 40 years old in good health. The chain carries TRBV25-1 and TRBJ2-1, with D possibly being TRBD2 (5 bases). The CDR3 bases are TGTGCCAGCAGTGAAGCCGGGAACTTGCATGAGCAGTTCTTC. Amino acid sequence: CASSEAGNLHEQFF. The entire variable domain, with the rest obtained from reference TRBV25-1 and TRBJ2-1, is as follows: EADIYQTPRYLVIGTGKKITLECSQTMGHDKMYWYQQDPGMELHLIHYSYGVNSTEKGDLSSESTVSRIRTEHFPLTLESARPSHTSQYLCASSEAGNLHEQFFGPGTRLTVL.